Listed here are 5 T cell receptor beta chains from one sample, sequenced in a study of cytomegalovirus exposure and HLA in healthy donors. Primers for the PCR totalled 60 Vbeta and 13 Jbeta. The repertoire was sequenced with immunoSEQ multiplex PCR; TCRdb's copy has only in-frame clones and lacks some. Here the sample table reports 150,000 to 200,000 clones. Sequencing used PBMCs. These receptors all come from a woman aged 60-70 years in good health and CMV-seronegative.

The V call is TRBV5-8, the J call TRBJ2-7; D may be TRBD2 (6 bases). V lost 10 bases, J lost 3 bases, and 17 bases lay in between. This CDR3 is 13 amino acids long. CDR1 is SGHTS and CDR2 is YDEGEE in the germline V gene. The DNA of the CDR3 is TGTGCCGGAAGCGGGCCTACGGGCTACGAGCAGTACTTC. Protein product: CAGSGPTGYEQYF.

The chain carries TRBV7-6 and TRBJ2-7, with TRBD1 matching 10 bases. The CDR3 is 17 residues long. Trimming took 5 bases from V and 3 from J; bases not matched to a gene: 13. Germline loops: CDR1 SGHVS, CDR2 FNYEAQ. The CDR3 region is CASSPNHPGQGNYEQYF. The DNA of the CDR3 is TGTGCCAGCAGCCCAAATCATCCGGGACAGGGGAACTACGAGCAGTACTTC.

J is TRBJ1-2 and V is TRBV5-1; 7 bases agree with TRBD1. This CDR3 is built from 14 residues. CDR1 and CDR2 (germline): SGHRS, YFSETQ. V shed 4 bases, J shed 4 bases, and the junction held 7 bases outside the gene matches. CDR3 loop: CASSPQGGSYGYTF. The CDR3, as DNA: TGCGCCAGCAGCCCCCAAGGGGGCAGCTATGGCTACACCTTC.

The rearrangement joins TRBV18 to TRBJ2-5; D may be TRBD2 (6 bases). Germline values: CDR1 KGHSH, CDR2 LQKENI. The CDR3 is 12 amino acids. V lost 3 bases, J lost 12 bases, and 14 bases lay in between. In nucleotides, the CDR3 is TGTGCCAGCTCACCCGGCGGGGAGGAAGAGTACTTC. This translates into CASSPGGEEEYF.

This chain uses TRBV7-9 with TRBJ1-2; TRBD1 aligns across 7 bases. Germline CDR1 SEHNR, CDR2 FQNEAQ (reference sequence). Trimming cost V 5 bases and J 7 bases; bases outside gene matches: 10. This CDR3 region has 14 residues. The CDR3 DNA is TGTGCCAGCAGCCCTCCTGCCTCAGGGGGTGGCTACACCTTC. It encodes CASSPPASGGGYTF.